The present T cell receptor (beta chain) was sequenced within a study of control samples from healthy donors and cancer patients. Some clones are missing from TCRdb's copy, which holds only in-frame ones; the method was immunoSEQ multiplex PCR. The sample yields over 80,000 clones, 91% seen once. The CDR3 extends over 13 amino acids. Trimming took off 4 bases at V and 2 bases at J, with 8 bases between the two ends. The V and J genes are TRBV12-3 or TRBV12-4 and TRBJ2-5, with a possible D match to TRBD2 (6 bases). The receptor was isolated from a man between 25 and 39 years old in good health. Sequencing used blood. CDR3 sequence: CASSSGTQETQYF. CDR3 coding DNA: TGTGCCAGCAGTTCGGGGACTCAAGAGACCCAGTACTTC.